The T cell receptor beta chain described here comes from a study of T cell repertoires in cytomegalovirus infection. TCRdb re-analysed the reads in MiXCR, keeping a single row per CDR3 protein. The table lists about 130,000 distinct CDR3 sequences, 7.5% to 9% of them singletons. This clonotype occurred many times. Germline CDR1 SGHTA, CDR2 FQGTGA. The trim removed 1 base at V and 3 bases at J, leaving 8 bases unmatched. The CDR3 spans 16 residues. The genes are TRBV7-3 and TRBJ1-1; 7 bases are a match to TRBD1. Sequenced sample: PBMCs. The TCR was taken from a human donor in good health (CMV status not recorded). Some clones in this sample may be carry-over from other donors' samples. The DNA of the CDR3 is TGTGCCAGCAGCTTAATAAGGACAGGAGGCGACACTGAAGCTTTCTTT. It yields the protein CASSLIRTGGDTEAFF.